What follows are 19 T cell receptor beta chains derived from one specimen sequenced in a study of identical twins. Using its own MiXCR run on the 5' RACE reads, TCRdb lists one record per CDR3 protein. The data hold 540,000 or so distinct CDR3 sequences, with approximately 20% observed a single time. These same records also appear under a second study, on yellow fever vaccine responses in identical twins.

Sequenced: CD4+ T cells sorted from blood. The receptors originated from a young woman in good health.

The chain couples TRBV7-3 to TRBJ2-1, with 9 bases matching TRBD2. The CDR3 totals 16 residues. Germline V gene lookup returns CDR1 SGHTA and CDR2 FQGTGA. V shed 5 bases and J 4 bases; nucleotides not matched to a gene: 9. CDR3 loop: CASSRLAGVSYNEQFF. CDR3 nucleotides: TGTGCCAGCAGCCGCTTAGCGGGAGTGTCTTACAATGAGCAGTTCTTC.

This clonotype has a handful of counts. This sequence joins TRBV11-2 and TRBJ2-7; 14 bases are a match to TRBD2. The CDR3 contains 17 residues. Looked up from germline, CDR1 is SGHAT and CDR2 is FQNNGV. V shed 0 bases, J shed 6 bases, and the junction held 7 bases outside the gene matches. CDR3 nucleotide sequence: TGTGCCAGCAGCTTAGACCGGGGACTAGCGGGAGTTGGCGAGCAGTACTTC. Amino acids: CASSLDRGLAGVGEQYF.

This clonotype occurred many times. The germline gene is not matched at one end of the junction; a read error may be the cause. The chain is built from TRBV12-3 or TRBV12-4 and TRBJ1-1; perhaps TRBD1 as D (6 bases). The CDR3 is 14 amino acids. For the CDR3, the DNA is TGCGCCAGCAGCTTGGACAGACTGAACACTGAAGCTTTCTTT. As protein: CASSLDRLNTEAFF.

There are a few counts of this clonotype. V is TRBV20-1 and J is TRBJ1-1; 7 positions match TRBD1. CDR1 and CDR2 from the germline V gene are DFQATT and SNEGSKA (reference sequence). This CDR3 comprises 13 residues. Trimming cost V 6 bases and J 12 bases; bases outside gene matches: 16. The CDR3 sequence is CSAAGGGQPLSFF. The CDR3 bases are TGCAGTGCAGCTGGGGGGGGACAGCCTCTGTCTTTCTTT.

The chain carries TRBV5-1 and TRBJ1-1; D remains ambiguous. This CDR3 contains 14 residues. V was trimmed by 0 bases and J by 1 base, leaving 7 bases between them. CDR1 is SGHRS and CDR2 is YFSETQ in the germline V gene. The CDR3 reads CASSLAVTNTEAFF. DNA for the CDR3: TGCGCCAGCAGCTTGGCGGTCACGAACACTGAAGCTTTCTTT.

DNA for the CDR3: TGTGCCAGCCCCCTCTTTTCAGATGAGCAGTTCTTC. It codes for CASPLFSDEQFF. The gene calls are TRBV6-1 and TRBJ2-1; no firm D call. Trimming took off 8 bases at V and 8 bases at J, with 13 bases between the two ends. The CDR3 is made up of 12 amino acids. Per the germline V gene, CDR1 is MNHNS and CDR2 is SASEGT.

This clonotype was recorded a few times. The CDR3 nucleotides read TGTGCCAGCACCCCCGGGACGCCGGAGACCCAGTACTTC. Encoded protein: CASTPGTPETQYF. The chain carries TRBV28 and TRBJ2-5; D is perhaps TRBD1 or TRBD2 (5 bases each). Germline CDR1 reads MDHEN; CDR2 reads SYDVKM. The CDR3 runs 13 residues. V lost 7 bases and J lost 5, with 14 bases in between.

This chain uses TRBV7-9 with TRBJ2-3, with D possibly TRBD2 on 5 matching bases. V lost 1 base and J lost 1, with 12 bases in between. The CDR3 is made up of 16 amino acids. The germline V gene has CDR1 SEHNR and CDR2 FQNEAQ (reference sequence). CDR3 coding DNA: TGTGCCAGCAGCTTAGGTCCGGGGAGTGGCACAGATACGCAGTATTTT. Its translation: CASSLGPGSGTDTQYF.

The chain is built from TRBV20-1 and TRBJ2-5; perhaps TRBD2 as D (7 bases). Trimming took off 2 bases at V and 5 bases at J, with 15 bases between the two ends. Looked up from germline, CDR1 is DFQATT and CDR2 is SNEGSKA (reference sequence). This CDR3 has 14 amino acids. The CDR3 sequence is CSARRPGGRETQYF. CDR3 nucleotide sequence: TGCAGTGCTAGACGCCCGGGGGGCAGGGAGACCCAGTACTTC.

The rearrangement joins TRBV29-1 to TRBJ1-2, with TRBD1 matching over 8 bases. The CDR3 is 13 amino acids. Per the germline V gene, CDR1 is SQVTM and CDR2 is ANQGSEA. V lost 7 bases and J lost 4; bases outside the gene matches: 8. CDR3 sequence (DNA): TGCAGCGCCGCCGGTGGGACAGGCTATGGCTACACCTTC. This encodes CSAAGGTGYGYTF.

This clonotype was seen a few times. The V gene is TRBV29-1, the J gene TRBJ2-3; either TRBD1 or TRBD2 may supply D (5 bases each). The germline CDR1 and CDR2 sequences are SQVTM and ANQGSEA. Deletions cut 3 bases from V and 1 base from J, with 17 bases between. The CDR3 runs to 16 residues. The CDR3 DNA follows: TGCAGCGTTGACTTCAAGGGGAGACGAGGCACAGATACGCAGTATTTT. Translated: CSVDFKGRRGTDTQYF.

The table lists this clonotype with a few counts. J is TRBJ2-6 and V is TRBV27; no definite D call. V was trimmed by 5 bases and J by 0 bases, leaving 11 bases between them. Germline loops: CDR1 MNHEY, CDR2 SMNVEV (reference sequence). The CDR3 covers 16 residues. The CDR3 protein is CASSLHTYSGANVLTF. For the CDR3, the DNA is TGTGCCAGCAGTCTACACACCTACTCTGGGGCCAACGTCCTGACTTTC.

The CDR3 region has the DNA TGCATGAGCGGGACTTCAACCTCCTACGAGCAGTACGTC. Amino acids: CMSGTSTSYEQYV. The chain combines TRBV20-1 with TRBJ2-7, with 7 bases fitting TRBD2. The CDR3 has 13 residues. Germline-derived CDR1 and CDR2 are DFQATT and SNEGSKA (reference sequence).

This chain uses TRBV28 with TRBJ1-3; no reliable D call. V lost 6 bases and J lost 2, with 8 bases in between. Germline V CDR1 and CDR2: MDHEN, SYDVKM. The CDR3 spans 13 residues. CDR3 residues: CASREVPGNTIYF. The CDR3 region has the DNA TGTGCCAGCAGGGAGGTTCCTGGAAACACCATATATTTT.

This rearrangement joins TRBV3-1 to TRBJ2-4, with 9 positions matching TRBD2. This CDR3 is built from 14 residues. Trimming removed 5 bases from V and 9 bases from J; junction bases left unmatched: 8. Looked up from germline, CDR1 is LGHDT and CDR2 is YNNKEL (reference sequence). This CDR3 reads CASSTLAGASIQYF. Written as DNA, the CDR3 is TGTGCCAGCAGCACTTTAGCGGGGGCCTCCATTCAGTACTTC.

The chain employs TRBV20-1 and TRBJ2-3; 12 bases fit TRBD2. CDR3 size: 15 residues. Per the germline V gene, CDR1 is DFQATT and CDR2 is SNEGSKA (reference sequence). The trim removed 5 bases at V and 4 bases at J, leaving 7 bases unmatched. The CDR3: CSAPILAGGSDTQYF. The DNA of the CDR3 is TGCAGTGCTCCCATACTAGCGGGGGGCTCAGATACGCAGTATTTT.

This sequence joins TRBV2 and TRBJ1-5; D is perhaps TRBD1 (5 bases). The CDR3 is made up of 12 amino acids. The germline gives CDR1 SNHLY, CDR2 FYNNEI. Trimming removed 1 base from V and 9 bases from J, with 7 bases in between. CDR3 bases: TGTGCCAGCAGTGAAGACCAGGGGCCCCAGCATTTT. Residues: CASSEDQGPQHF.

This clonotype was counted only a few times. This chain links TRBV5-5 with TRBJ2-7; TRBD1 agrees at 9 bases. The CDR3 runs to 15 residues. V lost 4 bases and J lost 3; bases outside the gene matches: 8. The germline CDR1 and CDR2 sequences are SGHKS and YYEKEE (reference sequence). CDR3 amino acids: CASSLIPGQGYEQYF. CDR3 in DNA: TGTGCCAGCAGCCTCATCCCGGGACAGGGCTACGAGCAGTACTTC.

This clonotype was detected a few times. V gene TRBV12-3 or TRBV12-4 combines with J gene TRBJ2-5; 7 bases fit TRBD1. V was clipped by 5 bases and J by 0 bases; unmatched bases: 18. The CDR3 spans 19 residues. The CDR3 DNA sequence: TGTGCCAGCAGTCAACGGGACAGTGTGTCAATGAAGTACCAAGAGACCCAGTACTTC. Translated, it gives CASSQRDSVSMKYQETQYF.